What follows are 13 T cell receptor beta chains derived from one specimen sequenced in a study of T-cell reconstitution after alpha-beta-depleted transplantation in children. A library of TCRbeta sequences, prepared with unique molecular identifiers, was generated. TCRdb ran MiXCR on the PCR reads and lists one entry per CDR3 protein. The repertoire holds more than 250,000 distinct CDR3 sequences, with over 8% as singletons. Sample: PBMCs from the stem cell graft donor, taken from the stem cell graft. Receptors originate from a human donor who donated a stem cell graft to a child with SCID.

This clonotype showed up just a few times. The genes are TRBV11-2 and TRBJ2-1; 7 nucleotides match TRBD2. CDR3 size: 18 residues. The germline CDR1 and CDR2 sequences are SGHAT and FQNNGV. V trimming: 5 bases; J trimming: 3 bases; junction bases outside the gene matches: 16. This CDR3 is CASSLGDDPGGSYNEQFF. DNA of the CDR3: TGTGCCAGCAGCCTTGGGGATGATCCGGGGGGTAGCTACAATGAGCAGTTCTTC.

This clonotype was found a few times. The chain combines TRBV12-3 or TRBV12-4 with TRBJ2-2, with D possibly matching TRBD1 (6 bases). Deletions cut 6 bases from V and 0 bases from J, with 11 bases between. The CDR3 has 15 residues. This chain's CDR3 is CASSRDTTNTGELFF. The DNA for the CDR3 is TGTGCCAGCAGCCGGGACACAACGAACACCGGGGAGCTGTTTTTT.

This clonotype was seen a handful of times. The genes are TRBV9 and TRBJ2-3; possible D gene TRBD2, 6 bases. CDR1 SGDLS and CDR2 YYNGEE come from the germline V gene. Trimming shortened V by 2 bases and J by 3 bases, and 25 bases separated the two germline ends. The CDR3 is 19 amino acids. The CDR3 coding sequence is TGTGCCAGCAGCGTTCCTGGGGCGGGGACCGCGACCCTGACAGATACGCAGTATTTT. This sequence encodes CASSVPGAGTATLTDTQYF.

There are many counts of this clonotype. The chain recombines TRBV24-1 with TRBJ2-3, with D maybe TRBD1 (5 bases). Germline CDR1 reads KGHDR; CDR2 reads SFDVKD. V was clipped by 4 bases and J by 5 bases, with 15 bases between them. The CDR3 length is 15 residues. The CDR3 here is CATSEGDLVGDTQYF. The CDR3 DNA is TGTGCCACCAGTGAAGGGGATCTTGTTGGAGATACGCAGTATTTT.

J is TRBJ1-5 and V is TRBV6-2 or TRBV6-3; D possibly corresponds to TRBD1 (5 bases). CDR3 length equals 14 residues. CDR1 and CDR2 from the germline V gene are MNHEY and SVGEGT. V lost 6 bases and J lost 2, with 11 bases in between. The CDR3 sequence is CASSVGVGNQPQHF. The CDR3 bases are TGTGCCAGCAGCGTAGGGGTTGGCAATCAGCCCCAGCATTTT.

The genes are TRBV13 and TRBJ2-3; perhaps TRBD1 as D (5 bases). Germline CDR1 PRHDT, CDR2 FYEKMQ (reference sequence). V gave up 5 bases and J gave up 5 bases, with 11 bases separating them. The CDR3 loop spans 13 amino acids. The CDR3 spells CASSPSGLDTQYF. The DNA for the CDR3 is TGTGCCAGCAGCCCTTCAGGGTTAGATACGCAGTATTTT.

Worth noting for this clonotype: A read error may explain this, as a much larger clone is one base away. This chain connects TRBV10-3 to TRBJ1-2; no reliable D call. Germline V gene lookup returns CDR1 ENHRY and CDR2 SYGVKD. The CDR3 totals 13 residues. V lost 6 bases to trimming and J lost 0 bases, with 8 bases between them. CDR3 sequence: CAIRDASNYGYTF. For the CDR3, the DNA is TGTGCCATCAGGGACGCCTCTAACTATGGCTACACCTTC.

This sequence joins TRBV19 and TRBJ1-1; tentatively, D is TRBD1 (5 bases). Germline CDR1 LNHDA, CDR2 SQIVND (reference sequence). This CDR3 comprises 14 residues. V shed 6 bases and J shed 11 bases, with 22 bases lying between them. CDR3 nucleotides: TGTGCCAGTAGCTACGCGGGGCGTACCGCGTGGGCTTTCTTT. This translates into CASSYAGRTAWAFF.

Many counts were recorded for this clonotype. This chain joins TRBV20-1 and TRBJ2-5; D unclear. The CDR3 covers 11 residues. Trimming removed 3 bases from V and 7 bases from J, with 9 bases in between. Germline CDR1 reads DFQATT; CDR2 reads SNEGSKA (reference sequence). This CDR3 reads CSARDLGTQYF. The CDR3, as DNA: TGCAGTGCTAGGGACCTAGGGACCCAGTACTTC.

The CDR3 DNA follows: TGTGCCAGCAGCTTAGTGGGCCATAGCACAGATACGCAGTATTTT. As protein: CASSLVGHSTDTQYF. The rearrangement joins TRBV7-2 to TRBJ2-3; D gene uncertain. CDR3 length equals 15 residues. The V gene's germline CDR1 is SGHTA and CDR2 FQGNSA. Trimming took off 1 base at V and 0 bases at J, with 8 bases between the two ends.

This chain joins TRBV7-2 and TRBJ2-5; tentative D call: TRBD2 (5 bases). Germline CDR1 SGHTA, CDR2 FQGNSA. The ends were cut back, 1 base at V and 0 bases at J, with 15 bases in the middle. The CDR3 consists of 17 residues. The DNA for the CDR3 is TGTGCCAGCAGCTTAGGCCCGGGAACCAGTTACCAAGAGACCCAGTACTTC. This codes for CASSLGPGTSYQETQYF.

This clonotype was observed a handful of times. The V gene is TRBV6-5, the J gene TRBJ2-5; D unresolved. The germline V gene has CDR1 MNHEY and CDR2 SVGAGI. Trimming stripped 0 bases from V and 2 bases from J, with 4 bases between. The CDR3 has 13 residues. The CDR3 loop reads CASSYSGQETQYF. CDR3 bases: TGTGCCAGCAGTTACTCAGGTCAAGAGACCCAGTACTTC.

The V and J genes are TRBV15 and TRBJ1-6; D is undetermined. The CDR3 consists of 13 residues. The germline V and J ends were trimmed by 0 bases and 11 bases, with 8 bases remaining between them. The germline CDR1 and CDR2 sequences are LNHNV and YYDKDF (reference sequence). CDR3 DNA sequence: TGTGCCACCAGCAGAGATACGGGAACACCCCTCCACTTT. This sequence encodes CATSRDTGTPLHF.